These 17 T cell receptor beta chains were all obtained from the same sample, sequenced in a study of vaccination effects on CD4 cells after COVID-19. The data were produced by immunoSEQ multiplex PCR, yet TCRdb's version contains in-frame clones alone and is incomplete. Of around 54,000 clones in the sample, over 80% were seen once. Under the ViraFEST assay, PBMC were stimulated with viral peptide pools so that antigen-specific CD4+ T cells expanded. Sequencing was performed afterwards. CD4+ T cells were isolated after less than 12 days of culture. These receptors' antigens are unknown. This material consisted of CD4+ T cells from PBMCs cultured with HCoV-229E spike peptides, taken before COVID-19 vaccination. The receptors originated from a human donor who received a COVID-19 vaccine.

V usage is TRBV24-1 and J usage is TRBJ1-3; D gene uncertain. The CDR3 covers 15 residues. Germline CDR1 KGHDR, CDR2 SFDVKD. Deletions cut 2 bases from V and 0 bases from J, with 7 bases between. The CDR3 region is CATSDSSTSGNTIYF. DNA for the CDR3: TGTGCCACCAGTGATTCGAGTACCTCTGGAAACACCATATATTTT.

The chain recombines TRBV28 with TRBJ2-1; the match to TRBD2 covers 8 bases. The germline CDR1 and CDR2 sequences are MDHEN and SYDVKM. The CDR3 is 17 residues long. J gave up 9 bases and V 1 base, and 14 bases lay outside the gene matches. CDR3 in DNA: TGTGCCAGCAGTTTATCGGCCTTAGGTAGCGGGGAGGGTGAGCAGTTCTTC. Its protein is CASSLSALGSGEGEQFF.

The V and J genes are TRBV10-2 and TRBJ2-4; D unresolved. The CDR3 sequence is 15 residues long. Trimming left V 5 bases short and J 0 bases short, with 11 bases between. Germline V lookup: CDR1 WSHSY, CDR2 SAAADI. CDR3 nucleotide sequence: TGCGCCAGCAGTCCTAAGGGCCTAGCCAAAAACATTCAGTACTTC. It codes for CASSPKGLAKNIQYF.

The V call is TRBV28, the J call TRBJ2-7, with a weak D call TRBD1 (6 bases). The CDR3 totals 14 residues. V was shortened by 5 bases and J by 2 bases, with 13 bases between the two germline ends. CDR1 MDHEN and CDR2 SYDVKM come from the germline V gene. The CDR3 nucleotides read TGTGCCAGCAGTGGGCATACAGGGACCTACGAGCAGTACGTC. This gives the protein CASSGHTGTYEQYV.

The rearrangement links TRBV12-3 or TRBV12-4 to TRBJ1-1; D unresolved. CDR3 length: 13 residues. The V end lost 5 bases, the J end lost 0 bases, and 7 bases lay between the germline ends. The DNA for the CDR3 is TGTGCCAGCAGTCGACGAATGAACACTGAAGCTTTCTTT. Translation: CASSRRMNTEAFF.

J is TRBJ2-7 and V is TRBV28; 8 bases agree with TRBD1. Germline trimming cut 2 bases from V and 1 base from J; bases unmatched to any gene: 10. The CDR3 length is 17 residues. CDR1 is MDHEN and CDR2 is SYDVKM in the germline V gene. In nucleotides, the CDR3 is TGTGCCAGCAGTTTAGGTCCCGGGACAGGTATGTCCTACGAGCAGTACGTC. Translation gives CASSLGPGTGMSYEQYV.

This chain links TRBV24-1 with TRBJ2-5; 9 bases agree with TRBD1. The V gene end was trimmed by 3 bases and the J gene end by 4 bases; junction bases not matched to a gene: 5. Germline CDR1 KGHDR, CDR2 SFDVKD. The CDR3 runs 15 residues. Here the CDR3 DNA reads TGTGCCACCAGTGATAACAGGGGGCCGGGAGAGACCCAGTACTTC. This translates into CATSDNRGPGETQYF.

The V call is TRBV28, the J call TRBJ1-6, with D uncertain. V was pared by 1 base and J by 7 bases, with 5 bases between. This CDR3 contains 13 residues. Germline V CDR1 and CDR2: MDHEN, SYDVKM. CDR3 region: CASSLFGNSPLHF. CDR3 bases: TGTGCCAGCAGTTTATTCGGGAATTCACCCCTCCACTTT.

The rearrangement joins TRBV9 to TRBJ2-3, with D uncertain. The V and J ends lost 4 bases and 5 bases respectively, with 8 bases between them. CDR1 and CDR2 from the germline V gene are SGDLS and YYNGEE. This CDR3 is 12 amino acids long. CDR3 bases: TGTGCCAGCAGCCCCGTGGGAGATACGCAGTATTTT. Translated: CASSPVGDTQYF.

This chain connects TRBV2 to TRBJ1-5; D is undetermined. Germline CDR1 is SNHLY and CDR2 is FYNNEI. CDR3 length equals 14 residues. V was clipped by 3 bases and J by 1 base, with 7 bases between them. This chain's CDR3 is CASSDVQSNQPQHF. The CDR3 DNA reads TGTGCCAGCAGTGACGTGCAAAGCAATCAGCCCCAGCATTTT.

This clone has just a few counts. The genes are TRBV28 and TRBJ1-2; TRBD1 agrees at 12 bases. J was trimmed by 4 bases and V by 4 bases; bases with no gene match: 10. This CDR3 has 17 residues. The germline gives CDR1 MDHEN, CDR2 SYDVKM. CDR3: CASSSPGQGARGYGYTF. DNA for the CDR3: TGTGCCAGCAGTTCCCCGGGACAGGGGGCTCGAGGCTATGGCTACACCTTC.

This chain joins TRBV19 and TRBJ2-5; no clear D gene. This CDR3 spans 14 amino acids. Germline V gene sequence: CDR1 LNHDA, CDR2 SQIVND (reference sequence). V lost 5 bases, J lost 4 bases, and 14 bases lay in between. The CDR3 protein is CASSFPIRRETQYF. CDR3 nucleotides: TGTGCCAGTAGTTTCCCCATTAGGAGAGAGACCCAGTACTTC. Using reference TRBV19 and TRBJ2-5 for the parts outside the CDR3, the full variable domain is DGGITQSPKYLFRKEGQNVTLSCEQNLNHDAMYWYRQDPGQGLRLIYYSQIVNDFQKGDIAEGYSVSREKKESFPLTVTSAQKNPTAFYLCASSFPIRRETQYFGPGTRLLVL.

This chain uses TRBV28 with TRBJ2-1, with D hard to call. CDR1 is MDHEN and CDR2 is SYDVKM in the germline V gene. Deletions cut 1 base from V and 6 bases from J, with 1 base between. The CDR3 consists of 11 residues. The CDR3 sequence is CASSLFNEQFF. The CDR3 DNA reads TGTGCCAGCAGTTTATTCAATGAGCAGTTCTTC.

V usage is TRBV7-2 and J usage is TRBJ2-3; no definite D call. CDR3 length: 13 residues. Trimming removed 3 bases at V and 7 bases at J, with 11 bases between. Germline V gene sequence: CDR1 SGHTA, CDR2 FQGNSA. CDR3 amino acids: CASSFFSDNTQYF. The CDR3 region has the DNA TGTGCCAGCAGCTTCTTCTCCGATAATACGCAGTATTTT.

The chain joins TRBV5-1 to TRBJ2-2, with D maybe TRBD1 (5 bases). Trimming shortened V by 2 bases and J by 4 bases, and 15 bases separated the two germline ends. The CDR3 is 16 residues long. The germline V gene has CDR1 SGHRS and CDR2 YFSETQ. DNA for the CDR3: TGCGCCAGCAGCTTCCCAGACAGCCAGACCACCGGGGAGCTGTTTTTT. Translation gives CASSFPDSQTTGELFF.

The chain uses TRBV12-3 or TRBV12-4 and TRBJ1-2; 8 bases are a match to TRBD1. The CDR3 extends over 13 amino acids. The V segment lost 5 bases and the J segment 8 bases; nucleotides outside the gene matches: 7. The CDR3 DNA reads as TGTGCCAGCAGTCTGACAGGGGCGTGGGGCTACACCTTC. Translation: CASSLTGAWGYTF.

This clone showed up just a few times. The V gene is TRBV2, the J gene TRBJ2-7; D gene ambiguous. Trimming took off 7 bases at V and 2 bases at J, with 15 bases between the two ends. CDR1 and CDR2 from the germline V gene are SNHLY and FYNNEI. The CDR3 totals 14 residues. The DNA for the CDR3 is TGTGCCAGCATAAGGGCTTGGCCAACCTACGAGCAGTACGTC. This gives the protein CASIRAWPTYEQYV.